This entry lists 18 T cell receptor beta chains sequenced from one sample in a study of T cells in Graves' hyperthyroidism and ophthalmopathy. Researchers amplified the TCR beta CDR3 regions from RNA transcripts. A first-round RT-PCR of the TCR CDR3 used the HTBI primer set. TCRdb redid the calling of the multiplex PCR reads with MiXCR, one entry per CDR3 protein. Of about 400,000 distinct CDR3 sequences in the sample, around 14% are singletons; the top ten hold around 7.7%. The sample was blood. The receptors stem from a woman aged 18-30 years with Graves' hyperthyroidism.

The J gene is TRBJ2-1, the V gene TRBV3-1; D is possibly TRBD2 (6 bases). This CDR3 is built from 20 residues. Trimming took off 2 bases at V and 0 bases at J, with 23 bases between the two ends. Germline V lookup: CDR1 LGHDT, CDR2 YNNKEL (reference sequence). The CDR3 spells CASSQMVVGSAGSSYNEQFF. The CDR3 bases are TGTGCCAGCAGCCAAATGGTAGTGGGGTCGGCGGGGAGCTCCTACAATGAGCAGTTCTTC.

This clonotype occurred a few times. The chain has TRBV18 and TRBJ2-2; 7 nucleotides line up with TRBD2. Per germline, CDR1 KGHSH and CDR2 LQKENI. V dropped 4 bases and J dropped 2; count of bases not matched to a gene: 13. The CDR3 totals 18 residues. CDR3 in amino acids: CASSRGDTSVRNTGELFF. CDR3 coding DNA: TGTGCCAGCTCACGTGGGGATACTAGCGTAAGAAACACCGGGGAGCTGTTTTTT.

J is TRBJ1-3 and V is TRBV30, with D possibly being TRBD1 (5 bases). Trimming removed 5 bases at V and 4 bases at J, with 12 bases between. The germline CDR1 and CDR2 sequences are GTSNPN and SVGIG (reference sequence). CDR3 size: 13 residues. For the CDR3, the DNA is TGTGCCTGGTCAGGGAGTTGGGGAAACACCATATATTTT. Residues: CAWSGSWGNTIYF.

This clonotype was found a few times. The chain is built from TRBV25-1 and TRBJ1-2; D call uncertain. Germline loops: CDR1 MGHDK, CDR2 SYGVNS. The CDR3 covers 13 residues. The germline V and J ends were trimmed by 8 bases and 1 base, with 11 bases remaining between them. CDR3 coding DNA: TGTGCCAGCTCAGTCTTCGGTAACTATGGCTACACCTTC. It specifies CASSVFGNYGYTF.

This clonotype turned up a few times. The rearrangement joins TRBV27 to TRBJ2-4; a weak D match, TRBD2 (6 bases). V lost 6 bases and J lost 1, with 10 bases in between. This CDR3 contains 14 residues. Germline V gene data show CDR1 as MNHEY and CDR2 as SMNVEV (reference sequence). CDR3 sequence (DNA): TGTGCCAGCAGCCCCGCGGGGGCCAAAAACATTCAGTACTTC. It yields the protein CASSPAGAKNIQYF.

This clonotype was detected many times. The rearrangement links TRBV12-3 or TRBV12-4 to TRBJ2-7, with 9 nucleotides matching TRBD1. V trimming: 7 bases; J trimming: 4 bases; junction bases outside the gene matches: 11. This CDR3 is built from 15 residues. Here the CDR3 reads CASIPLPGQGYEQYF. In nucleotides, the CDR3 is TGTGCCAGCATTCCTTTACCGGGACAGGGTTACGAGCAGTACTTC.

The chain is built from TRBV9 and TRBJ2-5; D might be TRBD2 (7 bases). This CDR3 region has 15 residues. The germline gives CDR1 SGDLS, CDR2 YYNGEE. Trimming removed 7 bases from V and 5 bases from J, with 21 bases in between. The CDR3 DNA reads as TGTGCCAGCTCCGAGGGGGGGGGCATGGTGGAGACCCAGTACTTC. Residues: CASSEGGGMVETQYF.

This clonotype was found many times. The chain recombines TRBV5-1 with TRBJ1-5; a possible D gene is TRBD1 (5 bases). Germline CDR1 and CDR2: SGHRS and YFSETQ. Trimming cost V 1 base and J 4 bases, with 9 bases left between them. The CDR3 consists of 14 residues. CDR3: CASSLSGLNQPQHF. The CDR3 DNA reads TGCGCCAGCAGCTTGTCGGGGCTTAATCAGCCCCAGCATTTT.

The chain links TRBV7-2 to TRBJ2-5; TRBD1 might be the D (5 bases). Germline CDR1 and CDR2: SGHTA and FQGNSA. Trimming left V 2 bases short and J 1 base short, with 8 bases between. This CDR3 has 14 residues. The CDR3 DNA is TGTGCCAGCAGCTTAAGACAGCTCCAAGAGACCCAGTACTTC. It is translated as CASSLRQLQETQYF.

This clonotype was recorded a few times. The chain combines TRBV6-1 with TRBJ2-3; a possible D gene is TRBD1 (5 bases). This CDR3 region has 16 residues. The V gene's germline CDR1 is MNHNS and CDR2 SASEGT. V was shortened by 5 bases and J by 6 bases, with 21 bases between the two germline ends. The CDR3 is CASSSPSAQGMDTQYF. The DNA for the CDR3 is TGTGCCAGCAGTTCCCCCTCGGCCCAGGGCATGGATACGCAGTATTTT.

The genes are TRBV28 and TRBJ2-3, with no clear D. V lost 5 bases to trimming and J lost 2 bases, with 17 bases between them. CDR1 and CDR2 from the germline V gene are MDHEN and SYDVKM. The length of the CDR3 is 16 residues. The DNA of the CDR3 is TGTGCCAGCAGTCCGTCTGGTGGGGAAAACACAGATACGCAGTATTTT. This gives the protein CASSPSGGENTDTQYF.

The table lists this clonotype with many counts. This chain joins TRBV27 and TRBJ2-2; 11 nucleotides match TRBD2. Germline V CDR1 and CDR2: MNHEY, SMNVEV (reference sequence). V shed 6 bases, J shed 4 bases, and the junction held 13 bases outside the gene matches. This CDR3 spans 18 amino acids. The CDR3 reads CASRATSGGPWGTGELFF. The DNA for the CDR3 is TGTGCCAGCAGGGCAACTAGCGGGGGCCCCTGGGGCACCGGGGAGCTGTTTTTT.

This clonotype was seen many times. The chain has TRBV3-1 and TRBJ1-2; no clear D gene. The CDR3 covers 12 residues. Trimming removed 0 bases at V and 8 bases at J, with 7 bases between. Germline-derived CDR1 and CDR2 are LGHDT and YNNKEL (reference sequence). CDR3 loop: CASSQDIAGYTF. The CDR3 bases are TGTGCCAGCAGCCAAGATATTGCAGGCTACACCTTC.

This clonotype was observed many times. The V gene is TRBV28, the J gene TRBJ2-1; 10 bases match TRBD1. Germline lookup yields CDR1 MDHEN and CDR2 SYDVKM. The CDR3 is 15 amino acids. J was trimmed by 6 bases and V by 5 bases; bases with no gene match: 7. In DNA, the CDR3 is TGTGCCAGCAGTCCCGGGACAGGGGATTTCAATGAGCAGTTCTTC. Amino acid sequence: CASSPGTGDFNEQFF.

This clonotype was detected many times. The CDR3 reads CASSPRLAGDEETQYF. DNA for the CDR3: TGCGCCAGCAGCCCCCGACTAGCGGGAGACGAAGAGACCCAGTACTTC. The rearrangement joins TRBV5-1 to TRBJ2-5; 12 nucleotides align to TRBD2. The germline gives CDR1 SGHRS, CDR2 YFSETQ. The trim removed 4 bases at V and 3 bases at J, leaving 7 bases unmatched. This CDR3 region has 16 residues.

This clonotype was seen ten or more times. The chain combines TRBV18 with TRBJ2-3; D uncertain. Germline V gene data show CDR1 as KGHSH and CDR2 as LQKENI. This CDR3 has 13 amino acids. V gave up 2 bases and J gave up 4 bases, with 7 bases separating them. The CDR3 bases are TGTGCCAGCTCACCAAGCGCATCAGATACGCAGTATTTT. Protein product: CASSPSASDTQYF.

A few counts support this clonotype. The rearrangement joins TRBV2 to TRBJ2-5; 12 bases map to TRBD1. V lost 4 bases to trimming and J lost 1 base; unmatched junction nucleotides: 1. Germline V CDR1 and CDR2: SNHLY, FYNNEI. The CDR3 covers 15 residues. CDR3 sequence: CASSAGQGAQETQYF. CDR3 nucleotide sequence: TGTGCCAGCAGTGCGGGACAGGGGGCCCAAGAGACCCAGTACTTC.

This clonotype was observed at least ten times. The chain joins TRBV29-1 to TRBJ2-5, with 7 bases fitting TRBD1. V shed 6 bases, J shed 1 base, and the junction held 2 bases outside the gene matches. This CDR3 is 12 amino acids long. Germline loops: CDR1 SQVTM, CDR2 ANQGSEA. The CDR3 coding sequence is TGCAGCGTGACAGGGAGCCAAGAGACCCAGTACTTC. Translating it yields CSVTGSQETQYF. Drawing the rest from reference TRBV29-1 and TRBJ2-5, the complete variable domain is SAVISQKPSRDICQRGTSLTIQCQVDSQVTMMFWYRQQPGQSLTLIATANQGSEATYESGFVIDKFPISRPNLTFSTLTVSNMSPEDSSIYLCSVTGSQETQYFGPGTRLLVL.